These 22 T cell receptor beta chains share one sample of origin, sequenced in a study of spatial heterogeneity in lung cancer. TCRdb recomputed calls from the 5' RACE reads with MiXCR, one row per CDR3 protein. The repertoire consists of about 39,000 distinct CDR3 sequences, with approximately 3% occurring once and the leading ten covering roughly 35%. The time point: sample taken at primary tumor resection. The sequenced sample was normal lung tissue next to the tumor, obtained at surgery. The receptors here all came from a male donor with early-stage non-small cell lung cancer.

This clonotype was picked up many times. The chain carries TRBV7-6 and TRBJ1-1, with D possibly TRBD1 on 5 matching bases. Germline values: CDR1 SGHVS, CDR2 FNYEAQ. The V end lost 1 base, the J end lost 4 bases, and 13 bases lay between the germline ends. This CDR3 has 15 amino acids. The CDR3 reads CASSLVTAPSTEAFF. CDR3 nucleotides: TGTGCCAGCAGCTTAGTGACAGCACCATCCACTGAAGCTTTCTTT.

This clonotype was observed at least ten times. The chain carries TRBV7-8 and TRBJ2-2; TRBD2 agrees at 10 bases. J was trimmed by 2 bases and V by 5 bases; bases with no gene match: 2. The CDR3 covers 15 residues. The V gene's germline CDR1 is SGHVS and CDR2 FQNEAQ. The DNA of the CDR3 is TGTGCCAGCAGCGGGACTAGCGCAAACACCGGGGAGCTGTTTTTT. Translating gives CASSGTSANTGELFF.

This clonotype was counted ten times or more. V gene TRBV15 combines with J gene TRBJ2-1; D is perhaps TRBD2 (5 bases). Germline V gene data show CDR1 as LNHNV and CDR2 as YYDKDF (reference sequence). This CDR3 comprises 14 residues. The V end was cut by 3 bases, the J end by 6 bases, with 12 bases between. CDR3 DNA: TGTGCCACCAGCAGTAAGGAGGCACCCAATGAGCAGTTCTTC. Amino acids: CATSSKEAPNEQFF.

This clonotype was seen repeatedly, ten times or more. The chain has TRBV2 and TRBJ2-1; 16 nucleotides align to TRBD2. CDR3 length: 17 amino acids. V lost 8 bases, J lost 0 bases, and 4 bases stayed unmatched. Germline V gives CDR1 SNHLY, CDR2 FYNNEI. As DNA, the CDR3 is TGTGCCAGCTTCGGGACTAGCGGGAGGGACTCCTACAATGAGCAGTTCTTC. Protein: CASFGTSGRDSYNEQFF. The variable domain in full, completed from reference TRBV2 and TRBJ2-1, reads EPEVTQTPSHQVTQMGQEVILRCVPISNHLYFYWYRQILGQKVEFLVSFYNNEISEKSEIFDDQFSVERPDGSNFTLKIRSTKLEDSAMYFCASFGTSGRDSYNEQFFGPGTRLTVL.

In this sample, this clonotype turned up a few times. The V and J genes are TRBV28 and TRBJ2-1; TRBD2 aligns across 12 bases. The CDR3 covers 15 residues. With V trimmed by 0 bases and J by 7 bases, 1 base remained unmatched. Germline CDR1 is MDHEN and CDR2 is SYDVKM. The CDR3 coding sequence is TGTGCCAGCAGTTTATGGACTAGCGGGAGAAATGAGCAGTTCTTC. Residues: CASSLWTSGRNEQFF.

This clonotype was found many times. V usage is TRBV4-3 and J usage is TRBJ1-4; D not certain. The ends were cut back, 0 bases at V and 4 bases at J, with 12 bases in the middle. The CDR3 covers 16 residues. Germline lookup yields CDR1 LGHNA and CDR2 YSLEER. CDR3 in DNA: TGCGCCAGCAGCCAAGATCTAGGGCGGATTAATGAAAAACTGTTTTTT. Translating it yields CASSQDLGRINEKLFF.

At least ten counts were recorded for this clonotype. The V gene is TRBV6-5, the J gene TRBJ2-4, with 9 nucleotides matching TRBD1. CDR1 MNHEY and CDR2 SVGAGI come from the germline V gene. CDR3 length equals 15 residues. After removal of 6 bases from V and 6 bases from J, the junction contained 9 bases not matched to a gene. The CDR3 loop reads CASRTGTGSANIQYF. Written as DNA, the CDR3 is TGTGCCAGCAGGACCGGGACAGGGTCTGCAAACATTCAGTACTTC.

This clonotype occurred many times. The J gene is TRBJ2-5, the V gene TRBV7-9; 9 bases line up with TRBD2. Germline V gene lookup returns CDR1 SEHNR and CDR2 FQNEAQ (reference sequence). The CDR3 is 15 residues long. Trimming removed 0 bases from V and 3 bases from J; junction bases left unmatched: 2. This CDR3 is CASSLARLAEETQYF. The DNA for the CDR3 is TGTGCCAGCAGCTTAGCGCGACTAGCGGAAGAGACCCAGTACTTC. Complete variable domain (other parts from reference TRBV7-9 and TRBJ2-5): DTGVSQNPRHKITKRGQNVTFRCDPISEHNRLYWYRQTLGQGPEFLTYFQNEAQLEKSRLLSDRFSAERPKGSFSTLEIQRTEQGDSAMYLCASSLARLAEETQYFGPGTRLLVL.

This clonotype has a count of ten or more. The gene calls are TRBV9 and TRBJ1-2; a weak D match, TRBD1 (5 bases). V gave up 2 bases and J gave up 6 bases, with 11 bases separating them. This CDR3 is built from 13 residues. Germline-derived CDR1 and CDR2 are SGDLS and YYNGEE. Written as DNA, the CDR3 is TGTGCCAGCAGCGTGGGGGACCGAGATGGCTACACCTTC. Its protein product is CASSVGDRDGYTF.

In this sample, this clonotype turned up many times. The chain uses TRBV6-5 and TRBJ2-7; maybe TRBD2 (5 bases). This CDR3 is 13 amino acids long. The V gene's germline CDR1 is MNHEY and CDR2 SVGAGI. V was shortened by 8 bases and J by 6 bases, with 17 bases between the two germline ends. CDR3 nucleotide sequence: TGTGCCAGCGGATTAGCGCCCGTGGGCGAGCAGTACTTC. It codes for CASGLAPVGEQYF.

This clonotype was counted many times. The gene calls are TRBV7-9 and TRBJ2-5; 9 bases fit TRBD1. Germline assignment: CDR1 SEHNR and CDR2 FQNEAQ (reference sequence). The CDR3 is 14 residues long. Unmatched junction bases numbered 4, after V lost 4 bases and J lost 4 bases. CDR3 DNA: TGTGCCAGCAGCTACCAGACAGGGGGAGAGACCCAGTACTTC. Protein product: CASSYQTGGETQYF.

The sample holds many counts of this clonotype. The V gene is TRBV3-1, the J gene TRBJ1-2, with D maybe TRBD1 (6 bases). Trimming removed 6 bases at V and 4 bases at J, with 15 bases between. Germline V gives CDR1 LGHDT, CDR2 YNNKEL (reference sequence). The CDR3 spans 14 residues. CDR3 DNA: TGTGCCAGCAGTCGTCAACAGGGCTCCTATGGCTACACCTTC. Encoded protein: CASSRQQGSYGYTF.

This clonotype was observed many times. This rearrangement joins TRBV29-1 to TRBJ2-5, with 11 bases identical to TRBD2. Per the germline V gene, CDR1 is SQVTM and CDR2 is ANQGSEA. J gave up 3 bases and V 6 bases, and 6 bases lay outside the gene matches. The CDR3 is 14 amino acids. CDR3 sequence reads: CSVDLTSGKETQYF. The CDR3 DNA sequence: TGCAGCGTGGATCTGACTAGCGGGAAAGAGACCCAGTACTTC.

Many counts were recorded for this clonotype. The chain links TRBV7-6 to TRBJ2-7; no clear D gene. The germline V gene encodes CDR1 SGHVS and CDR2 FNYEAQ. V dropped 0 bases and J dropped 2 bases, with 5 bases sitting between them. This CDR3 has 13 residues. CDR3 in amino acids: CASSLAGTYEQYF. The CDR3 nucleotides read TGTGCCAGCAGCTTAGCGGGTACCTACGAGCAGTACTTC.

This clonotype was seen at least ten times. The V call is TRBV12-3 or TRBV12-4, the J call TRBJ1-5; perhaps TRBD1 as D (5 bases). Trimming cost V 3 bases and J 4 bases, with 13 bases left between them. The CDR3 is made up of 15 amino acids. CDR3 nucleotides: TGTGCCAGCAGTTTCGTGGTCGGGGGGAATCAGCCCCAGCATTTT. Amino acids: CASSFVVGGNQPQHF.

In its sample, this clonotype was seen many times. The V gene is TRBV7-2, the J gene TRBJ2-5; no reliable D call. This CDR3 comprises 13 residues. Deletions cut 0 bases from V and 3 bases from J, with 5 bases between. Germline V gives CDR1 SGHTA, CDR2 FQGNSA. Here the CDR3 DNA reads TGTGCCAGCAGCTTAGCAAAGAAAGAGACCCAGTACTTC. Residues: CASSLAKKETQYF.

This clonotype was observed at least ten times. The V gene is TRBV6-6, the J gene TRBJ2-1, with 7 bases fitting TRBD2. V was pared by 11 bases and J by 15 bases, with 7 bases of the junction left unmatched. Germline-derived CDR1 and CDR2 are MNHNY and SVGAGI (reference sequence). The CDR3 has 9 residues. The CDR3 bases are TGTGCCGCGGGGGAGGGGTCGTTCTTC. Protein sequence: CAAGEGSFF.

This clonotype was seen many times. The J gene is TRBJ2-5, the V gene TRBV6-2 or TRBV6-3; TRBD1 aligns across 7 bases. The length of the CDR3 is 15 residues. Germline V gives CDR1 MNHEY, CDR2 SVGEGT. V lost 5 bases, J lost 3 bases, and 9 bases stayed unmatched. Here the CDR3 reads CASSRDSAREETQYF. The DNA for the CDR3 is TGTGCCAGCAGTCGGGACAGCGCTCGCGAAGAGACCCAGTACTTC.

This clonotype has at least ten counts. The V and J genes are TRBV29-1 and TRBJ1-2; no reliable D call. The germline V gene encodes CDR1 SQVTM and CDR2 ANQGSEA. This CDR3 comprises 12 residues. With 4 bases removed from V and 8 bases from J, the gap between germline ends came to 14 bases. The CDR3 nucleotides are TGCAGCGTTGCGTCCAGCTCACGGGGCTACACCTTC. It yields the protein CSVASSSRGYTF.

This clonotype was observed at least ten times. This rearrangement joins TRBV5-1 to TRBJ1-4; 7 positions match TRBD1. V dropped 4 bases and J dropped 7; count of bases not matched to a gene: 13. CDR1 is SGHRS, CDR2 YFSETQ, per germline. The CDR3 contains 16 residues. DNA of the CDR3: TGCGCCAGCAGCCAGGATCCGACAGGGCAGAGTGAAAAACTGTTTTTT. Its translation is CASSQDPTGQSEKLFF.

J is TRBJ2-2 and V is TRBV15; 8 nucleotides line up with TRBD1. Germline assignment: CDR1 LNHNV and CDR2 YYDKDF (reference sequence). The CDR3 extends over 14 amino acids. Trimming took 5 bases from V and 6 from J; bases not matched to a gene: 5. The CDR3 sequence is CATSRRTGPGELFF. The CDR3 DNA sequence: TGTGCCACCAGCCGTCGGACAGGGCCCGGGGAGCTGTTTTTT.

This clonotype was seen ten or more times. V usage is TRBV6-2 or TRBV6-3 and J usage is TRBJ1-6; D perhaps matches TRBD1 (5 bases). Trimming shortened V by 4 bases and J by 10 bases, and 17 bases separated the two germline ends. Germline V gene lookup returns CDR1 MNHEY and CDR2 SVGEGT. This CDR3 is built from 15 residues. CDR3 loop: CASSLTVLLGSPLHF. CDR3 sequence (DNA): TGTGCCAGCAGTTTGACAGTACTACTTGGGTCACCCCTCCACTTT.